The rows below give T cell receptor beta chains drawn from one sample of a study of shared clonotypes between healthy human individuals. The protocol was immunoSEQ multiplex PCR, while the TCRdb copy is restricted to in-frame clones and leaves out a portion. The table has fewer than 500,000 clones, around 79% seen once. The source material was PBMCs. The receptors originated from a middle-aged woman in good health. Some clones in this sample may be carry-over from other donors' samples. Both conserved end residues are part of each CDR3. D genes are given only for firm matches. A clone size is listed for some rows: how often the clone was seen (once, few, many), or a class if it is expanded.

J,size,D,V,CDR3,DNA
TRBJ2-3,NA,NA,TRBV27,CASSPEPATQYF,TGTGCCAGCAGCCCAGAGCCAGCTACGCAGTATTTT
TRBJ2-7,NA,TRBD2,TRBV11-2,CASSLREGYEQYF,TGTGCCAGCAGCTTACGGGAGGGCTACGAGCAGTACTTC
TRBJ1-3,NA,NA,TRBV19,CASCGGNTIYF,TGTGCCAGCTGCGGGGGAAACACCATATATTTT
TRBJ2-1,many,TRBD2,TRBV4-3,CASSQDYPASGSLYNEQFF,TGCGCCAGCAGCCAAGATTACCCAGCTAGCGGGAGTCTTTACAATGAGCAGTTCTTC
TRBJ2-3,NA,NA,TRBV11-3,CASSLGGISDTQYF,TGTGCCAGCAGCTTAGGGGGCATATCGGATACGCAGTATTTT
TRBJ2-7,NA,NA,TRBV5-1,CASSGGTYYEQYF,TGCGCCAGCAGCGGCGGGACCTACTACGAGCAGTACTTC
TRBJ2-5,NA,NA,TRBV28,CASSSVSEQETQYF,TGTGCCAGCAGTTCCGTATCAGAGCAAGAGACCCAGTACTTC
TRBJ2-7,NA,NA,TRBV14,CASSLDGVYEQYF,TGTGCCAGCAGCCTGGACGGAGTCTACGAGCAGTACTTC
TRBJ2-1,NA,TRBD2,TRBV7-9,CASSLTITASGRAGNEQFF,TGTGCCAGCAGCTTAACTATTACGGCTAGCGGGAGGGCCGGGAATGAGCAGTTCTTC
TRBJ1-1,once,TRBD1,TRBV28,CASSWGTGGVTEAFF,TGTGCCAGCAGTTGGGGGACAGGGGGCGTAACTGAAGCTTTCTTT